This entry describes one TCR beta chain. This sample was included in a study of control samples from healthy donors and cancer patients. The V and J ends lost 5 bases and 2 bases, in that order; junction bases with no gene match: 9. The CDR3 runs to 17 residues. Looked up from germline, CDR1 is SGHVS and CDR2 is FQNEAQ. Profiling relied on immunoSEQ multiplex PCR, and the TCRdb table lists in-frame clones only, not all of them. This sample's clone table lists fewer than 200,000 clones. V is TRBV7-8 and J is TRBJ1-2, with 12 nucleotides matching TRBD1. This clonotype was obtained from a woman in her 30s in good health. Sample: blood. CDR3 coding DNA: TGTGCCAGCAGCGTCCGGGACAGGGGGCCAAGAAACTATGGCTACACCTTC. This gives the protein CASSVRDRGPRNYGYTF.